The clone carrying this T cell receptor (beta chain) was seen only a few times. V was pared by 7 bases and J by 4 bases, with 8 bases between. Per the germline V gene, CDR1 is DFQATT and CDR2 is SNEGSKA (reference sequence). The CDR3 spans 11 residues. TCRdb re-analysed the RT-PCR reads in MiXCR, keeping a single row per CDR3 protein. The sample lists about 680,000 distinct CDR3 sequences, approximately 15% occurring once. The receptor comes from a female donor in good health, serving as a healthy control. The chain combines TRBV20-1 with TRBJ2-1; D not certain. Material: memory CD4+ T cells from blood. DNA of the CDR3: TGCAGTGTCCCGACATACAATGAGCAGTTCTTC. Its protein product is CSVPTYNEQFF.